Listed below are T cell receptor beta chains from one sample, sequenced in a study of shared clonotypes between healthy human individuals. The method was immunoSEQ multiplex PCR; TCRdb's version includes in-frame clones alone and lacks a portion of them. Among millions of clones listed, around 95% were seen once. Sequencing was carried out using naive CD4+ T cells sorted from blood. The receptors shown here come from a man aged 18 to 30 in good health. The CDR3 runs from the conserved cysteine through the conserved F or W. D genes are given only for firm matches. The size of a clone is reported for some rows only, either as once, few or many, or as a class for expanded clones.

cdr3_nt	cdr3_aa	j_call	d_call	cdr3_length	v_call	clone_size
TGTGCCAGCAGTGAGGGGTGGACTGGGAATCAGCCCCAGCATTTT	CASSEGWTGNQPQHF	TRBJ1-5	NA	15	TRBV6-1	once
TGCGCCAGCAGCCAGGTGCAGTCTAACTATGGCTACACCTTC	CASSQVQSNYGYTF	TRBJ1-2	NA	14	TRBV4-1	NA
TGTGCCAGCTCATCGGGACTAGCGGGAGTACCAGATACGCAGTATTTT	CASSSGLAGVPDTQYF	TRBJ2-3	TRBD2	16	TRBV18	once
TGTGCCAGCAGCTCGACGGGCGTGACCTACGAGCAGTACTTC	CASSSTGVTYEQYF	TRBJ2-7	NA	14	TRBV7-2	once
TGTGCCAGCAGCTTTAGCGGGGGCCCTTACAATGAGCAGTTCTTC	CASSFSGGPYNEQFF	TRBJ2-1	TRBD2	15	TRBV7-2	NA
TGTGCCAGCAGGTACCGGGACAGGGGGAACTATGGCTACACCTTC	CASRYRDRGNYGYTF	TRBJ1-2	TRBD1	15	TRBV6-5	NA
TGTGCCAGCAGCTTAGTCAGACTAGTTGGGGGTAGCTCCTACAATGAGCAGTTCTTC	CASSLVRLVGGSSYNEQFF	TRBJ2-1	NA	19	TRBV7-2	NA
TGTGCCAGCAGCGTAGAGGCCGGTCCTACCTACGAGCAGTACTTC	CASSVEAGPTYEQYF	TRBJ2-7	NA	15	TRBV9	NA
TGCAGCGTTGACCAGGCTGGGGAGCAGTACTTC	CSVDQAGEQYF	TRBJ2-7	NA	11	TRBV29-1	NA
TGTGCCAGCAGCCCACAACAGGGTCCCCCCTTCTACGAGCAGTACTTC	CASSPQQGPPFYEQYF	TRBJ2-7	NA	16	TRBV7-2	NA
TGTGCCAGCAGTTGGGGGCAAGAGACCCAGTACTTC	CASSWGQETQYF	TRBJ2-5	NA	12	TRBV6-6	NA
TGTGCCAGCAGCTTAAGGGAGGGGGTGACTGAAGCTTTCTTT	CASSLREGVTEAFF	TRBJ1-1	NA	14	TRBV7-3	NA
TGTGCCAGCAGCTTAGCGGCTACCGTCGGTCAGCCCCAGCATTTT	CASSLAATVGQPQHF	TRBJ1-5	NA	15	TRBV7-8	NA
TGTGCCAGCAGCGTAGGATCAGGACAGGGGGGCGAGCAGTACTTC	CASSVGSGQGGEQYF	TRBJ2-7	TRBD1	15	TRBV9	NA
TGCGCCAGCAGCTTGGAAGGTGCGGGGACTAATCAGCCCCAGCATTTT	CASSLEGAGTNQPQHF	TRBJ1-5	NA	16	TRBV5-1	NA
TGTGCCAGCTCACCCCTCCCGGGGAACTATGGCTACACCTTC	CASSPLPGNYGYTF	TRBJ1-2	NA	14	TRBV18	NA
TGTGCCAGCAGCCGACAGCTTAATTCACCCCTCCACTTT	CASSRQLNSPLHF	TRBJ1-6	NA	13	TRBV5-4	NA
TGTGCCAGCAGCGGTGGCAGAAACACCGGGGAGCTGTTTTTT	CASSGGRNTGELFF	TRBJ2-2	NA	14	TRBV5-4	once
TGTGCCAGCGCCCCAGGACAGGGCAGACAACCGGAGCAGTACTTC	CASAPGQGRQPEQYF	TRBJ2-7	TRBD1	15	TRBV18	NA
TGTGCCAGTAGTATCGGGGGACAACTCTTCATGAACACTGAAGCTTTCTTT	CASSIGGQLFMNTEAFF	TRBJ1-1	NA	17	TRBV19	NA
TGCGCCAGCAGTGGAGTGACTCAGAACACCGGGGAGCTGTTTTTT	CASSGVTQNTGELFF	TRBJ2-2	NA	15	TRBV10-2	NA
TGTGCCAGCGGTAATAGCGGAAACACCGGGGAGCTGTTTTTT	CASGNSGNTGELFF	TRBJ2-2	NA	14	TRBV6-6	NA
TGTGCCAGTAGCCGGACAGGGGACTACGAGCAGTACTTC	CASSRTGDYEQYF	TRBJ2-7	TRBD1	13	TRBV19	NA
TGTGCCAGCAGTTTTTGGGAGGGGGCTGAAGCTTTCTTT	CASSFWEGAEAFF	TRBJ1-1	NA	13	TRBV28	NA
TGTGCCAGCACCGCAGGGTTTGGCAATCAGCCCCAGCATTTT	CASTAGFGNQPQHF	TRBJ1-5	NA	14	TRBV27	NA
TGTGCCAGCAGCTTAGTAGCGGGAGGTAGCAATGAGCAGTTCTTC	CASSLVAGGSNEQFF	TRBJ2-1	TRBD2	15	TRBV7-2	NA
TGTGCCAGCAGCTTAGTTAATTCACCCCTCCACTTT	CASSLVNSPLHF	TRBJ1-6	NA	12	TRBV7-9	NA
TGTGCCAGCAGCTTGGGCGGGGGGCCCTACGAGCAGTACTTC	CASSLGGGPYEQYF	TRBJ2-7	TRBD2	14	TRBV7-9	NA
TGTGCCAGCAGCCCTCGGACAGCTGGAGAGCAGTACTTC	CASSPRTAGEQYF	TRBJ2-7	NA	13	TRBV9	NA
TGTGCCAGCATCATCGAACGGGACAGGGGAAATACTAACTATGGCTACACCTTC	CASIIERDRGNTNYGYTF	TRBJ1-2	TRBD1	18	TRBV2	NA
TGTGCCAGTAGTGTCGGGACAGGGAGTTCACCCCTCCACTTT	CASSVGTGSSPLHF	TRBJ1-6	TRBD1	14	TRBV19	NA
TGTGCCAGCAGCGGTTTCCGGGACAGGGTATATGAGCAGTTCTTC	CASSGFRDRVYEQFF	TRBJ2-1	TRBD1	15	TRBV28	NA
TGTGCCAGCAGCTTAGGCGTCTATGGCTACACCTTC	CASSLGVYGYTF	TRBJ1-2	NA	12	TRBV11-2	NA
TGTGCCAGCAGTGCAGGACAGGTCGGGGGCGAGCAGTACTTC	CASSAGQVGGEQYF	TRBJ2-7	NA	14	TRBV6-1	NA
TGTGCCAGCAGCTTCGGGACTAGCAAGCCCGGGGAGCTGTTTTTT	CASSFGTSKPGELFF	TRBJ2-2	TRBD2	15	TRBV5-4	NA
TGTGCCAGCAGCTTATTAGGTGCCAACACTGAAGCTTTCTTT	CASSLLGANTEAFF	TRBJ1-1	NA	14	TRBV11-3	NA
TGTGCCATCAGCGGTGGCAGTTACGAGCAGTACTTC	CAISGGSYEQYF	TRBJ2-7	NA	12	TRBV10-3	NA
TGTGCCAGTAGTACTCTCTGGAGGACAGGACAAGAGACCCAGTACTTC	CASSTLWRTGQETQYF	TRBJ2-5	TRBD1	16	TRBV19	once
TGTGCCAGCAGCTTTACCGGGACTAGCGGGCAGGGCAAAAACATTCAGTACTTC	CASSFTGTSGQGKNIQYF	TRBJ2-4	TRBD2	18	TRBV7-2	NA
TGTGCCATCACTACGGACGGGTATGGCTACACCTTC	CAITTDGYGYTF	TRBJ1-2	NA	12	TRBV10-3	NA
TGTGCCAGCAGTTTCCAGGGACCGGGTGAGGAACTGTTTTTT	CASSFQGPGEELFF	TRBJ1-4	NA	14	TRBV27	NA
TGTGCCAGCAGCGTAGCGGGAACAGGGGGGAAAGTTTCACCCCTCCACTTT	CASSVAGTGGKVSPLHF	TRBJ1-6	TRBD1	17	TRBV9	NA
TGCAGCGTTGCAACCCTGGCCATGAACACTGAAGCTTTCTTT	CSVATLAMNTEAFF	TRBJ1-1	NA	14	TRBV29-1	NA
TGCGCCAGCAGCTCCTCGTGGGCGCGGGGGCACACAGATACGCAGTATTTT	CASSSSWARGHTDTQYF	TRBJ2-3	NA	17	TRBV5-1	NA
TGTGCCAGCAGTTCGGCCAGGGGGCCTTCTAACTATGGCTACACCTTC	CASSSARGPSNYGYTF	TRBJ1-2	TRBD1	16	TRBV28	NA
TGCAGCGTCCGCTCCTCCGGAGATACGCAGTATTTT	CSVRSSGDTQYF	TRBJ2-3	NA	12	TRBV29-1	NA
TGTGCCAGCAGTTGGGACTTAAGCTCCTACGAGCAGTACTTC	CASSWDLSSYEQYF	TRBJ2-7	NA	14	TRBV5-4	NA
TGTGCCAGCAGCGTCCGGGACCAGAACACTGAAGCTTTCTTT	CASSVRDQNTEAFF	TRBJ1-1	NA	14	TRBV6-6	NA
TGTGCCAGCAGTTTTACAGCGAACACTGAAGCTTTCTTT	CASSFTANTEAFF	TRBJ1-1	NA	13	TRBV7-6	NA
TGTGCCAGCAGCCCGACAGGGGGGAGCAATCAGCCCCAGCATTTT	CASSPTGGSNQPQHF	TRBJ1-5	TRBD1	15	TRBV6-5	NA